A single sample gave rise to the 17 T cell receptor beta chains below, sequenced in a study of blood T cell repertoires in COVID-19. Some clones are missing from TCRdb's copy, which holds only in-frame ones; the method was immunoSEQ multiplex PCR. The sample lists about 170,000 clones, 80% to 90% seen once, with less than 3% in the top ten. Sequencing was performed on peripheral blood. The receptors derive from a woman of 80 years or more with COVID-19, enrolled during active disease.

This clone was counted a single time. The V call is TRBV2, the J call TRBJ2-7, with a weak D call TRBD1 (6 bases). This CDR3 spans 15 amino acids. V lost 2 bases to trimming and J lost 3 bases, with 14 bases between them. The germline CDR1 and CDR2 sequences are SNHLY and FYNNEI. CDR3 bases: TGTGCCAGCAGTGAAACGGCAGGGGAAAGCTACGAGCAGTACTTC. Protein: CASSETAGESYEQYF.

The rearrangement joins TRBV2 to TRBJ1-1, with a tentative D call TRBD1 (6 bases). V was clipped by 7 bases and J by 0 bases, with 9 bases between them. Germline CDR1 reads SNHLY; CDR2 reads FYNNEI. CDR3 length: 13 residues. CDR3 sequence reads: CASTKGVNTEAFF. CDR3 DNA: TGTGCCAGCACCAAGGGGGTGAACACTGAAGCTTTCTTT.

This clone was counted once. V usage is TRBV12-5 and J usage is TRBJ2-7; D possibly corresponds to TRBD2 (6 bases). Germline V lookup: CDR1 LGHNT, CDR2 FRNRAP. This CDR3 is built from 15 residues. Trimming cost V 3 bases and J 3 bases, with 15 bases left between them. CDR3: CASGLAPRGGYEQYF. CDR3 coding DNA: TGTGCTAGTGGTTTAGCCCCCCGGGGAGGCTACGAGCAGTACTTC.

CDR3 region: CASSPTRDTDTQYF. Written as DNA, the CDR3 is TGTGCCAGCAGCCCAACTCGAGACACAGATACGCAGTATTTT. This sequence joins TRBV7-2 and TRBJ2-3; D remains ambiguous. Germline CDR1 and CDR2: SGHTA and FQGNSA. The CDR3 has 14 residues. V was trimmed by 5 bases and J by 2 bases, leaving 11 bases between them.

The V gene is TRBV18, the J gene TRBJ1-6; TRBD1 matches at 7 bases. CDR3 length: 14 amino acids. The ends lost 6 bases at V and 8 bases at J; junction bases unmatched: 7. Germline CDR1 reads KGHSH; CDR2 reads LQKENI. The CDR3 spells CASSVGQDYSPLHF. In DNA form, the CDR3 reads TGTGCCAGCTCTGTTGGACAGGACTATTCACCCCTCCACTTT.

This sequence joins TRBV6-6 and TRBJ1-1, with a tentative D call TRBD1 (5 bases). The CDR3 length is 13 residues. V lost 9 bases and J lost 7, with 18 bases in between. CDR1 MNHNY and CDR2 SVGAGI come from the germline V gene (reference sequence). CDR3 sequence: CASTNAPRGEAFF. The DNA for the CDR3 is TGTGCCAGTACCAATGCGCCAAGGGGTGAAGCTTTCTTT.

This clone showed up just once. This sequence joins TRBV6-5 and TRBJ1-2; maybe TRBD1 (5 bases). V lost 2 bases, J lost 8 bases, and 18 bases lay in between. The germline gives CDR1 MNHEY, CDR2 SVGAGI. The CDR3 is made up of 15 amino acids. For the CDR3, the DNA is TGTGCCAGCAGTTACACGGGACTTCCCGGGGGGGGCTACACCTTC. This encodes CASSYTGLPGGGYTF.

The chain joins TRBV5-1 to TRBJ1-2, with 7 positions matching TRBD1. The CDR3 spans 16 residues. CDR1 is SGHRS, CDR2 YFSETQ, per germline. Unmatched junction bases numbered 8, after V lost 1 base and J lost 2 bases. CDR3 coding DNA: TGCGCCAGCAGCTTGTTCCCCGGGACAGAGAACTATGGCTACACCTTC. It is translated as CASSLFPGTENYGYTF.

This chain links TRBV6-6 with TRBJ1-2; possibly TRBD1 for D (6 bases). The CDR3 consists of 14 residues. Germline lookup yields CDR1 MNHNY and CDR2 SVGAGI (reference sequence). Trimming shortened V by 2 bases and J by 3 bases, and 10 bases separated the two germline ends. CDR3: CASSYQQGYYGYTF. In nucleotides, the CDR3 is TGTGCCAGCAGTTACCAACAGGGTTACTATGGCTACACCTTC.

The V call is TRBV7-3, the J call TRBJ2-4, with D possibly TRBD1 on 6 matching bases. Trimming shortened V by 5 bases and J by 4 bases, and 12 bases separated the two germline ends. CDR3 size: 14 residues. Germline CDR1 reads SGHTA; CDR2 reads FQGTGA. The CDR3 spells CASSHLDRKNIQYF. CDR3 coding DNA: TGTGCCAGCAGCCACCTGGACAGAAAAAACATTCAGTACTTC.

This clone occurred a few times. This chain links TRBV7-2 with TRBJ1-1; D gene uncertain. Trimming shortened V by 5 bases and J by 2 bases, and 12 bases separated the two germline ends. In germline, CDR1 is SGHTA, CDR2 FQGNSA. The CDR3 contains 14 residues. The CDR3 region has the DNA TGTGCCAGCAGCCTCGACGGGAAAAACACTGAAGCTTTCTTT. It specifies CASSLDGKNTEAFF.

This clone has more than one count but fewer than ten. This rearrangement joins TRBV7-9 to TRBJ2-7, with TRBD2 identical over 13 bases. Germline CDR1 reads SEHNR; CDR2 reads FQNEAQ (reference sequence). This CDR3 has 15 amino acids. Losses at the gene ends were 6 bases for V and 5 bases for J; bases not matched to a gene: 7. The DNA for the CDR3 is TGTGCCAGCAGAAAAACGGGACTAGCGGGGAACGAGCAGTACTTC. Its translation: CASRKTGLAGNEQYF.

The rearrangement uses TRBV5-4 and TRBJ2-5; D remains unclear. V lost 3 bases and J lost 2, with 8 bases in between. Germline CDR1 reads SGHNT; CDR2 reads YYREEE (reference sequence). This CDR3 is built from 13 residues. Here the CDR3 reads CASSSGRQETQYF. The CDR3 nucleotides are TGTGCCAGCAGCTCGGGTCGACAAGAGACCCAGTACTTC.

V usage is TRBV5-5 and J usage is TRBJ2-1; 7 positions agree with TRBD2. Germline loops: CDR1 SGHKS, CDR2 YYEKEE (reference sequence). The CDR3 covers 19 residues. Losses at the gene ends were 4 bases for V and 5 bases for J; bases not matched to a gene: 21. In DNA, the CDR3 is TGTGCCAGCAGCCGTTCTAGGTCCGGGACTAAGGAGGATAACAATGAGCAGTTCTTC. This sequence encodes CASSRSRSGTKEDNNEQFF. Combining the CDR3 with reference TRBV5-5 and TRBJ2-1 gives the whole variable domain DAGVTQSPTHLIKTRGQQVTLRCSPISGHKSVSWYQQVLGQGPQFIFQYYEKEERGRGNFPDRFSARQFPNYSSELNVNALLLGDSALYLCASSRSRSGTKEDNNEQFFGPGTRLTVL.

V and J are TRBV7-2 and TRBJ2-7; a possible D gene is TRBD2 (6 bases). The CDR3 has 14 amino acids. Germline V gene sequence: CDR1 SGHTA, CDR2 FQGNSA. Trimming took off 2 bases at V and 6 bases at J, with 14 bases between the two ends. CDR3 nucleotides: TGTGCCAGCAGCTTATCGGAGGGTAGAGGCGAGCAGTACTTC. It codes for CASSLSEGRGEQYF.

The chain links TRBV5-4 to TRBJ2-5; TRBD1 matches at 8 bases. The V gene's germline CDR1 is SGHNT and CDR2 YYREEE (reference sequence). The J segment lost 5 bases and the V segment lost 5 bases, leaving 5 bases of the junction unmatched. The CDR3 is 13 amino acids. The CDR3 sequence: CASSWTGRETQYF. Written as DNA, the CDR3 is TGTGCCAGCAGTTGGACAGGGAGGGAGACCCAGTACTTC.

This clone was seen only once. The chain has TRBV19 and TRBJ2-7, with 11 bases that match TRBD1. The trim removed 4 bases at V and 3 bases at J, leaving 5 bases unmatched. This CDR3 has 15 amino acids. The V gene's germline CDR1 is LNHDA and CDR2 SQIVND (reference sequence). The CDR3, as DNA: TGTGCCAGTAGTACACCCGGGACAGGGGGCTACGAGCAGTACTTC. Its protein product is CASSTPGTGGYEQYF.